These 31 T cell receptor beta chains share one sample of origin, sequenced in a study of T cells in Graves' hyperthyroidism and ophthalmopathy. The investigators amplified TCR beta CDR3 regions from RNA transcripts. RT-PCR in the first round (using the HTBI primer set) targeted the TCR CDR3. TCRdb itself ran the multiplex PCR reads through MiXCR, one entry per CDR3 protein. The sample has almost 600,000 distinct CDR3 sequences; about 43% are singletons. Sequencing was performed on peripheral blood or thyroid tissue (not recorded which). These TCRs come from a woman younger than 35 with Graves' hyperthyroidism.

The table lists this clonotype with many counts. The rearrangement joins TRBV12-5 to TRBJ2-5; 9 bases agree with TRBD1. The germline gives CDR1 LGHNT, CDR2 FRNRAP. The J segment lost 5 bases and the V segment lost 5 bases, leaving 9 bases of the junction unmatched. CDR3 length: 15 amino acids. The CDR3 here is CASGPPGTGLETQYF. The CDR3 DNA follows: TGTGCTAGTGGTCCCCCCGGGACAGGGTTGGAGACCCAGTACTTC.

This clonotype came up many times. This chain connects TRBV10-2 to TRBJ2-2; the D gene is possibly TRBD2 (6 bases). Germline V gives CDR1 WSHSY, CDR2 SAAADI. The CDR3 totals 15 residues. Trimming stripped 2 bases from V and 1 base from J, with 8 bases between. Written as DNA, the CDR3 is TGCGCCAGCAGTGAGATTAGCGGGAACACCGGGGAGCTGTTTTTT. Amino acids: CASSEISGNTGELFF.

CDR3 sequence (DNA): TGCAGTTCACCGGTAGCCAGTGAAAAACTGTTTTTT. Translation gives CSSPVASEKLFF. The J gene is TRBJ1-4, the V gene TRBV29-1; no reliable D call. CDR3 size: 12 residues. The V gene's germline CDR1 is SQVTM and CDR2 ANQGSEA.

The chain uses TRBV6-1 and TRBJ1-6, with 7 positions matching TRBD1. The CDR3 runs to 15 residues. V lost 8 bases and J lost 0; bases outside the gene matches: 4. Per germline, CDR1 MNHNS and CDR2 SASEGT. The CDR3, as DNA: TGTGCCAGCTTACAGGGGAGCTCCTATAATTCACCCCTCCACTTT. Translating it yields CASLQGSSYNSPLHF.

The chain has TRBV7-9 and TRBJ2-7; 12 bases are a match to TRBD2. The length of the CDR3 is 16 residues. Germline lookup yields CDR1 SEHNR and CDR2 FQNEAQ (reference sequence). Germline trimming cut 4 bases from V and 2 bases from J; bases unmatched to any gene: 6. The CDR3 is CASSSTTSGGTYEQYF. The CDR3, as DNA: TGTGCCAGCAGCTCCACGACTAGCGGGGGTACCTACGAGCAGTACTTC.

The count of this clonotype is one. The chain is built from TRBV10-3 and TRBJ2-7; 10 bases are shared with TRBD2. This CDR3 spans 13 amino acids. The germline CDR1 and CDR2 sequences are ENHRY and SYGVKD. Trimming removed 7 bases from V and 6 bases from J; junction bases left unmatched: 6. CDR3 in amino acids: CAIIGTSVTEQYF. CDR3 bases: TGTGCCATCATCGGGACTAGCGTTACCGAGCAGTACTTC.

The CDR3 reads CASSLAGTVDGYTF. The DNA of the CDR3 is TGTGCCAGCAGCTTGGCCGGGACAGTGGATGGCTACACCTTC. This chain links TRBV2 with TRBJ1-2, with TRBD1 matching 7 bases. This CDR3 region has 14 residues. With V trimmed by 6 bases and J by 6 bases, 10 bases remained unmatched. Germline assignment: CDR1 SNHLY and CDR2 FYNNEI.

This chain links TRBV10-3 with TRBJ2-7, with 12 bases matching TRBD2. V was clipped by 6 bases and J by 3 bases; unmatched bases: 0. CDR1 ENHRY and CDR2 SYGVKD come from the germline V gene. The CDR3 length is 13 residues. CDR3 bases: TGTGCCATCAGGACTAGCGGGAGCTACGAGCAGTACTTC. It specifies CAIRTSGSYEQYF.

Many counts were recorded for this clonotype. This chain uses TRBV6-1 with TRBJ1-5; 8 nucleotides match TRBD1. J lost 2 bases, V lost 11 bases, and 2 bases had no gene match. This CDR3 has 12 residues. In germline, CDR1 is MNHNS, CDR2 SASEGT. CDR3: CAGQGGNQPQHF. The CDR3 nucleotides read TGTGCCGGACAGGGTGGCAATCAGCCCCAGCATTTT.

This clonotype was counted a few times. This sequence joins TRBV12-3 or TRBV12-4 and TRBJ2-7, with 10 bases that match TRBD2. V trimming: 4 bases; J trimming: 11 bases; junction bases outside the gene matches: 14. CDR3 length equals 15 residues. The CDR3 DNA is TGTGCCAGCAGTTCGGGACTAGCGCGGGTAGGGGTGAAGTACTTC. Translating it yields CASSSGLARVGVKYF.

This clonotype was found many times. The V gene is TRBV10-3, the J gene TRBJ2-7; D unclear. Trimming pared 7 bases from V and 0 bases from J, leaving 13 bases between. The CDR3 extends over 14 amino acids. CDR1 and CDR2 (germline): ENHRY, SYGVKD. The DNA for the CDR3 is TGTGCCATCACCCCGGACCGGAGCTCCTACGAGCAGTACTTC. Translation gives CAITPDRSSYEQYF.

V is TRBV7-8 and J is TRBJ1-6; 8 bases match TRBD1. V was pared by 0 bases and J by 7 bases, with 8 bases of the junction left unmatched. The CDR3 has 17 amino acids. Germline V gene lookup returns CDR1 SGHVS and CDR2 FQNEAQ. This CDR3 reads CASSLAGLTGVNSPLHF. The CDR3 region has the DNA TGTGCCAGCAGCTTAGCGGGACTGACAGGGGTCAATTCACCCCTCCACTTT.

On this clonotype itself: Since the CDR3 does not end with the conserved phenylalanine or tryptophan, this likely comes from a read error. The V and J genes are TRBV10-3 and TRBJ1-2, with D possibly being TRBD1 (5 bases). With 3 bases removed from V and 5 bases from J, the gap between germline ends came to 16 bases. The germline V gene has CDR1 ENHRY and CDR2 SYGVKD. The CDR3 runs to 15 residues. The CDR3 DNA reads TGTGCCATCAGTGAAACCGGTGGGGGGGGTTATGGCTACACCCTC. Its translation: CAISETGGGGYGYTL.

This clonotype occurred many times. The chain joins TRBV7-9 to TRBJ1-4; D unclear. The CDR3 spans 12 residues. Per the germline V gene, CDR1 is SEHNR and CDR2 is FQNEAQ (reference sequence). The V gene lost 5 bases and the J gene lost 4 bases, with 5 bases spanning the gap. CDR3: CASSGRNEKLFF. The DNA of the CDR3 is TGTGCCAGCAGCGGACGTAATGAAAAACTGTTTTTT.

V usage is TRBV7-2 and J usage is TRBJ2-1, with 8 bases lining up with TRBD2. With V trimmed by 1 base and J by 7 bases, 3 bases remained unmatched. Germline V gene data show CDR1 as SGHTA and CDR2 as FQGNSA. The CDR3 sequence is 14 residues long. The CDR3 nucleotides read TGTGCCAGCAGCTTAGGTCCGGGAGGGAATGAGCAGTTCTTC. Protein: CASSLGPGGNEQFF.

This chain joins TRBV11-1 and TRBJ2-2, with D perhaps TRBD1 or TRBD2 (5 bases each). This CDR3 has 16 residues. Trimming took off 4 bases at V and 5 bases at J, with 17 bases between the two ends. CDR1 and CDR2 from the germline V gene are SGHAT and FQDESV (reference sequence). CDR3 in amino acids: CASSSIGAGGTGELFF. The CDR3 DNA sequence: TGTGCCAGCAGCTCAATCGGGGCAGGTGGTACCGGGGAGCTGTTTTTT.

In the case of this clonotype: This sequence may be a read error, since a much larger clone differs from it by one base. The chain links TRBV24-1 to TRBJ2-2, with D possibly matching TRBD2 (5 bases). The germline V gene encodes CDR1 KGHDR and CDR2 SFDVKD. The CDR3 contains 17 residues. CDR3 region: CATSDPTALLATGELLF. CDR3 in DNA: TGTGCCACCAGTGATCCAACGGCCCTACTGGCCACCGGGGAGCTGCTTTTT.

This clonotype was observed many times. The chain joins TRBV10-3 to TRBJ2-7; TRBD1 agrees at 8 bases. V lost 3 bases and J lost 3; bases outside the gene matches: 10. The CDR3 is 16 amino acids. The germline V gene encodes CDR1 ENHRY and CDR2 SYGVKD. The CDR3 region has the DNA TGTGCCATCAGTGACCTGATTTCCGGACAGGGCTACGAGCAGTACTTC. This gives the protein CAISDLISGQGYEQYF.

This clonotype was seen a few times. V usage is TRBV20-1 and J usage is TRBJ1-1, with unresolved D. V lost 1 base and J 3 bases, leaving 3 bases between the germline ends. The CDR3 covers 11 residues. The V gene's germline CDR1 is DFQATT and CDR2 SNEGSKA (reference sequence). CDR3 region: CSARADTEAFF. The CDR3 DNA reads TGCAGTGCTAGAGCTGACACTGAAGCTTTCTTT.

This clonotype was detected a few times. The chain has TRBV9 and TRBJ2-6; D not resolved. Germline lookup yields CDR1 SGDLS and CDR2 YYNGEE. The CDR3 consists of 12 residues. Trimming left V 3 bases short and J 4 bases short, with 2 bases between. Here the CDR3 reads CASSEGANVLTF. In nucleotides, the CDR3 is TGTGCCAGCAGCGAGGGGGCCAACGTCCTGACTTTC.

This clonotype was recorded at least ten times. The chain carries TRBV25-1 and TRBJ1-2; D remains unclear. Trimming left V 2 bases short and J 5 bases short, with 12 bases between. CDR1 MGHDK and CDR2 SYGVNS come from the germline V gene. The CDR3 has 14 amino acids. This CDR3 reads CASSETGRMYGYTF. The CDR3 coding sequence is TGTGCCAGCAGTGAAACTGGGCGGATGTATGGCTACACCTTC.

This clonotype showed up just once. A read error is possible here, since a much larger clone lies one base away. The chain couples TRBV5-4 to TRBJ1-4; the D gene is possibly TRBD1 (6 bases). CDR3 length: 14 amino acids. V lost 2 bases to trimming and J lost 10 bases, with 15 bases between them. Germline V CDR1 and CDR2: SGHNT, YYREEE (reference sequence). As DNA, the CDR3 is TGTGCCAGCAGCTTATCAGGGGCACATGGAAAACTGTTTTTT. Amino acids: CASSLSGAHGKLFF.

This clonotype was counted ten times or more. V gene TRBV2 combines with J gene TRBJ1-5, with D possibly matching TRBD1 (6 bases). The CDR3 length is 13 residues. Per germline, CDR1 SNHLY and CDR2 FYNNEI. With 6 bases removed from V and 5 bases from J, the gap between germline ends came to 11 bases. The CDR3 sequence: CASRDSSDQPQHF. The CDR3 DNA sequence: TGTGCCAGCAGGGACAGCTCGGATCAGCCCCAGCATTTT.

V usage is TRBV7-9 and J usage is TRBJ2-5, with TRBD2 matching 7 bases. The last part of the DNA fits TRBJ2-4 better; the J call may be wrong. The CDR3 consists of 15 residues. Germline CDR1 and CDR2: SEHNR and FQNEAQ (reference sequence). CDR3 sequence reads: CASSPLGRGKNIQYF. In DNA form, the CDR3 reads TGTGCCAGCAGCCCCCTGGGGAGGGGCAAAAACATTCAGTACTTC.

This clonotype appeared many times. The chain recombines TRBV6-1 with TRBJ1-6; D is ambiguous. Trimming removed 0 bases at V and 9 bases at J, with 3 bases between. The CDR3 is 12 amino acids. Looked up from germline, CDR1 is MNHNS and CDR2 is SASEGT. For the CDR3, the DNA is TGTGCCAGCAGTGAAGCTCGTTCACCCCTCCACTTT. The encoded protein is CASSEARSPLHF.

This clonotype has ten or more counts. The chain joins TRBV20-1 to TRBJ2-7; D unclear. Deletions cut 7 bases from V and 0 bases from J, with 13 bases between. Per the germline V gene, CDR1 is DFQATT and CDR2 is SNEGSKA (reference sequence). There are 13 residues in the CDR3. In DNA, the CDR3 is TGCAGTGGTATTAATCAAAGCTCCTACGAGCAGTACTTC. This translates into CSGINQSSYEQYF.

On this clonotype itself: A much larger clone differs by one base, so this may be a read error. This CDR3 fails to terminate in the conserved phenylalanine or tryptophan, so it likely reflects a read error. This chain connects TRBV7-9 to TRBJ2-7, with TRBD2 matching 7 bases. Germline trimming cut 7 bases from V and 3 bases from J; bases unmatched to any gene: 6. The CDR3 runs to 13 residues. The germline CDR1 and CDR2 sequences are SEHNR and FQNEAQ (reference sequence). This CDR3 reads CASTIGGSYEQYI. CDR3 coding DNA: TGTGCCAGCACCATAGGCGGGAGCTACGAGCAGTACATC.

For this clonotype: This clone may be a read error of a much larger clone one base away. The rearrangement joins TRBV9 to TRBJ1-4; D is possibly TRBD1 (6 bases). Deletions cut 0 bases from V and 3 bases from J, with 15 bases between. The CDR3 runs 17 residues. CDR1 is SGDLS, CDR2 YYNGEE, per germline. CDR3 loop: CASSVGQVAPPNEKLFF. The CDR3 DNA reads TGTGCCAGCAGCGTAGGACAGGTTGCTCCTCCTAATGAAAAACTGTTTTTT.

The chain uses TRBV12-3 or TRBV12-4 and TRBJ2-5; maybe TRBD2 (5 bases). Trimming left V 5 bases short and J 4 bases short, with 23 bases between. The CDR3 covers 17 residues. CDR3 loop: CASSPPGGHQHRETQYF. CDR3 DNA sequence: TGTGCCAGCAGTCCCCCCGGCGGGCATCAACACCGAGAGACCCAGTACTTC.

CDR3 amino acids: CASSTGTGEEKLFF. The CDR3 DNA follows: TGTGCCAGCAGCACAGGGACAGGGGAAGAAAAACTGTTTTTT. V is TRBV7-9 and J is TRBJ1-4; 10 bases align to TRBD1. CDR1 and CDR2 from the germline V gene are SEHNR and FQNEAQ (reference sequence). With V trimmed by 5 bases and J by 8 bases, 5 bases remained unmatched. This CDR3 contains 14 residues. Looking up the rest from reference TRBV7-9 and TRBJ1-4 gives the full variable domain: DTGVSQNPRHKITKRGQNVTFRCDPISEHNRLYWYRQTLGQGPEFLTYFQNEAQLEKSRLLSDRFSAERPKGSFSTLEIQRTEQGDSAMYLCASSTGTGEEKLFFGSGTQLSVL.

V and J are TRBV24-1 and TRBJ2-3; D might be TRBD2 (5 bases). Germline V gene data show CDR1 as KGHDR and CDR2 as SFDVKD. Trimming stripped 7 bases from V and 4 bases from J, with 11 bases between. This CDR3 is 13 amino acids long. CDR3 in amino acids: CATRAGISDTQYF. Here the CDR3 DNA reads TGTGCCACCAGGGCCGGGATTTCAGATACGCAGTATTTT.